The T cell receptor (beta chain) described here comes from a study of siplizumab effects on memory and regulatory T cells. Study-wide results and limits: Naive T cells looked more diverse than memory cells and looked like major alloresponse contributors.

Data came from immunoSEQ multiplex PCR; TCRdb stores just in-frame clones and leaves some out. The top ten clones hold approximately 4.5% of a sample with 70,000 to 90,000 clones, just over 90% of them seen once. The V gene's germline CDR1 is SGHAT and CDR2 FQDESV (reference sequence). The germline V and J ends were trimmed by 1 base and 2 bases, with 9 bases remaining between them. The CDR3 covers 15 residues. With respect to this clone: No antigen is known for it.

Sequencing input: CD8+ T cells sorted from blood. V and J are TRBV11-1 and TRBJ2-1, with D maybe TRBD2 (5 bases). The receptor was derived from a human donor in good health. The CDR3 nucleotides read TGTGCCAGCAGCTTAGTCATCGGGGCCTACAATGAGCAGTTCTTC. Residues: CASSLVIGAYNEQFF.